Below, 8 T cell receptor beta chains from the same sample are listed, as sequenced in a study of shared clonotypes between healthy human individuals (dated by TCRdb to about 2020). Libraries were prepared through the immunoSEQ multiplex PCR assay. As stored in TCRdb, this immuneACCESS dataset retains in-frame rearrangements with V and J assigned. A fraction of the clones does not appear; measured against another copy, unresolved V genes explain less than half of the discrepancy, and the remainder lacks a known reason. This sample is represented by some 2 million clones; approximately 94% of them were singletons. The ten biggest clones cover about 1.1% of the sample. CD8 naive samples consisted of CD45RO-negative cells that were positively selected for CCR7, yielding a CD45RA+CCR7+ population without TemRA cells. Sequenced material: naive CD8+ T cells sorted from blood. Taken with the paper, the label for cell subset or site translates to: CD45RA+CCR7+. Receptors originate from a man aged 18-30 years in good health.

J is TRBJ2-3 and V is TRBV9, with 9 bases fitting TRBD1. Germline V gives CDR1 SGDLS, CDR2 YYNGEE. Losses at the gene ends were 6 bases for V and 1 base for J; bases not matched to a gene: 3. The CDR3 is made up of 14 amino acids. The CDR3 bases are TGTGCCAGCACGACAGGGGGTGGCACAGATACGCAGTATTTT. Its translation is CASTTGGGTDTQYF.

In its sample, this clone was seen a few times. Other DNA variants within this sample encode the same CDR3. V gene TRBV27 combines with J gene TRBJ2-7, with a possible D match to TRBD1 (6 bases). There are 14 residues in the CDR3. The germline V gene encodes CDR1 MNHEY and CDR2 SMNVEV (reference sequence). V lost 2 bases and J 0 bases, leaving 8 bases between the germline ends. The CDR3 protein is CASSLQGSSYEQYF. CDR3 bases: TGTGCCAGCAGTTTACAGGGGAGCTCCTACGAGCAGTACTTC.

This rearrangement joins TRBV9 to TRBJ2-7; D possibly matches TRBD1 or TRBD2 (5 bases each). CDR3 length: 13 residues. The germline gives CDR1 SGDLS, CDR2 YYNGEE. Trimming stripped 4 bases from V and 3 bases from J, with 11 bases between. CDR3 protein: CASSTGRFYEQYF. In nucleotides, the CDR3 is TGTGCCAGCAGCACGGGACGGTTCTACGAGCAGTACTTC.

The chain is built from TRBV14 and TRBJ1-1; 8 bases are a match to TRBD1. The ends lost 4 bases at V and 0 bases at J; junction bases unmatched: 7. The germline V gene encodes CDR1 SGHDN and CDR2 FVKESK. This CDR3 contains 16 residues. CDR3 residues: CASSPDRVRLNTEAFF. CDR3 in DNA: TGTGCCAGCAGCCCGGACAGGGTGCGTTTGAACACTGAAGCTTTCTTT.

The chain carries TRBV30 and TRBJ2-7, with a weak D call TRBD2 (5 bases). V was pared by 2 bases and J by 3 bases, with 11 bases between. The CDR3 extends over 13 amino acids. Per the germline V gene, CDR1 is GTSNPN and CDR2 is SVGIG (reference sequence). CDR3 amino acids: CAWSLGADYEQYF. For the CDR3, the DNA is TGTGCCTGGAGTCTGGGAGCGGACTACGAGCAGTACTTC.

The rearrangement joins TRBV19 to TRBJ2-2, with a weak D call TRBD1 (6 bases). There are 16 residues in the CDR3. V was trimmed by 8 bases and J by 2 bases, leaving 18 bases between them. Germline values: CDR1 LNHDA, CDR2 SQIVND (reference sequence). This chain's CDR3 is CASGPRRTENTGELFF. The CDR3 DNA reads TGTGCCAGTGGACCCCGTAGGACAGAAAACACCGGGGAGCTGTTTTTT.

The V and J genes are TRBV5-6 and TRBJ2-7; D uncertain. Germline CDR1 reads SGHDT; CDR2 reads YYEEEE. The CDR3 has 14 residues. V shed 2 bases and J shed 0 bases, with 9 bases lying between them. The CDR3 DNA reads TGTGCCAGCAGCTTTATTCTAACCTCCTACGAGCAGTACTTC. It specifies CASSFILTSYEQYF.

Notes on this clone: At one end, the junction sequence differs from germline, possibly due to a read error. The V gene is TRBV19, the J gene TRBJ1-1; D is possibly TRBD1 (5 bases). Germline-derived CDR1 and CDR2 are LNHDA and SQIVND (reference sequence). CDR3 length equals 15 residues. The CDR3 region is CASSIGTGMNPEAFF. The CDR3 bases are TGTGCCAGTAGTATCGGGACGGGAATGAACCCTGAAGCTTTCTTT.